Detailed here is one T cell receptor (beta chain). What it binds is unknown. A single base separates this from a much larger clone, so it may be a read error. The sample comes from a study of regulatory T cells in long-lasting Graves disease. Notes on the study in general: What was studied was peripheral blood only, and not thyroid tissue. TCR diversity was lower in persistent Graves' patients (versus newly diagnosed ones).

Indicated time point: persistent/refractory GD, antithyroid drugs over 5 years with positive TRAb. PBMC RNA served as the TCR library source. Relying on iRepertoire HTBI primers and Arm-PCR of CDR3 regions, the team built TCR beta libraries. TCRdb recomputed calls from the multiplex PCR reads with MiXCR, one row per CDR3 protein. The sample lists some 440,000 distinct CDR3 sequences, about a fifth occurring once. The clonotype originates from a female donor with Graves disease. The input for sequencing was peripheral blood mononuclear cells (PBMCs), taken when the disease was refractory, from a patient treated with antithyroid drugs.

The DNA of the CDR3 is TGTGCCGGCAGCTTAGGGGAGGGGAACGAGCAGTACTTC. As protein: CAGSLGEGNEQYF. V usage is TRBV11-1 and J usage is TRBJ2-7; the match to TRBD2 covers 7 bases. Germline values: CDR1 SGHAT, CDR2 FQDESV (reference sequence). This CDR3 has 13 amino acids.